Following are 12 T cell receptor beta chains from one sample sequenced in a study of blood T cell repertoires in COVID-19. The data were produced by immunoSEQ multiplex PCR, yet TCRdb's version contains in-frame clones alone and is incomplete. This table has 410,000 or so clones, about 88% appearing once. The specimen sequenced was peripheral blood. The origin of the receptors is a middle-aged woman with COVID-19, enrolled during active disease.

The chain joins TRBV23-1 to TRBJ2-5; perhaps TRBD1 as D (5 bases). TRBV23-1 is an ORF, with its function uncertain. The CDR3 sequence is 17 residues long. The ends were cut back, 2 bases at V and 5 bases at J, with 21 bases in the middle. The CDR3 DNA reads TGCGCCAGCAGTCAACCCGGAAGAGAAGGGGTGGGTGAGACCCAGTACTTC. It encodes CASSQPGREGVGETQYF.

The chain carries TRBV19 and TRBJ2-5; 10 nucleotides agree with TRBD1. The CDR3 consists of 19 residues. The germline V gene has CDR1 LNHDA and CDR2 SQIVND (reference sequence). Trimming cost V 1 base and J 4 bases; bases outside gene matches: 15. The CDR3 loop is CASSIGPKGRDRGLETQYF. The CDR3 nucleotides are TGTGCCAGTAGTATAGGCCCAAAAGGGCGGGACAGGGGTTTAGAGACCCAGTACTTC.

The rearrangement joins TRBV28 to TRBJ1-2, with D uncertain. Looked up from germline, CDR1 is MDHEN and CDR2 is SYDVKM. The germline V and J ends were trimmed by 1 base and 7 bases, with 7 bases remaining between them. The CDR3 has 12 amino acids. The CDR3 nucleotides read TGTGCCAGCAGTTTATATGGTAGTGGCTACACCTTC. Encoded protein: CASSLYGSGYTF.

The V and J genes are TRBV29-1 and TRBJ1-1; a weak D match, TRBD1 (6 bases). Per germline, CDR1 SQVTM and CDR2 ANQGSEA. Trimming took 6 bases from V and 1 from J, leaving 12 bases between them. The CDR3 is made up of 13 amino acids. The CDR3 region has the DNA TGCAGCGTCCGAGGACAGCCGAACACTGAAGCTTTCTTT. The encoded protein is CSVRGQPNTEAFF.

This chain links TRBV16 with TRBJ1-1; 8 positions match TRBD1. Germline V lookup: CDR1 KGHSY, CDR2 FQNENV. CDR3 length equals 14 residues. V lost 2 bases and J lost 9; bases outside the gene matches: 8. CDR3 loop: CASSQLTGEVKAFF. DNA for the CDR3: TGTGCCAGCAGCCAACTGACAGGGGAGGTAAAAGCTTTCTTT.

This clone was seen just once. The chain has TRBV20-1 and TRBJ1-5; D call uncertain. Germline lookup yields CDR1 DFQATT and CDR2 SNEGSKA (reference sequence). V was pared by 4 bases and J by 7 bases, with 8 bases between. The CDR3 runs to 11 residues. The CDR3 spells CSATSRQPQHF. The CDR3 coding sequence is TGCAGTGCTACATCGCGACAGCCCCAGCATTTT.

V and J are TRBV7-2 and TRBJ2-7; 10 nucleotides align to TRBD2. This CDR3 spans 15 amino acids. Germline V gene sequence: CDR1 SGHTA, CDR2 FQGNSA. With 5 bases clipped from V and 4 bases from J, the junction kept 8 bases outside the gene matches. This CDR3 is CASSTRLAGGYEQYF. In DNA form, the CDR3 reads TGTGCCAGCAGCACCCGACTAGCGGGTGGATACGAGCAGTACTTC.

The chain combines TRBV6-5 with TRBJ1-2; possibly TRBD1 for D (5 bases). The CDR3 consists of 15 residues. With 4 bases removed from V and 8 bases from J, the gap between germline ends came to 20 bases. Germline V gene data show CDR1 as MNHEY and CDR2 as SVGAGI. Written as DNA, the CDR3 is TGTGCCAGCAGTTCGAGCCCCGGACAACCCGGCGGCTACACCTTC. Protein sequence: CASSSSPGQPGGYTF.

This sequence joins TRBV4-3 and TRBJ1-1; possible D gene TRBD1, 6 bases. The CDR3 contains 11 residues. V dropped 0 bases and J dropped 11 bases, with 7 bases sitting between them. Per germline, CDR1 LGHNA and CDR2 YSLEER. The CDR3 loop reads CASSQEGAAFF. The CDR3, as DNA: TGCGCCAGCAGCCAAGAGGGGGCCGCTTTCTTT.

This rearrangement joins TRBV3-1 (or the pseudogene TRBV3-2) to TRBJ2-7, with 10 bases aligning to TRBD2. This CDR3 is built from 17 residues. J was trimmed by 0 bases and V by 3 bases; bases with no gene match: 8. Germline assignment: CDR1 LGHDT and CDR2 YNNKEL (reference sequence). CDR3 amino acids: CASSHDLRLAGSYEQYF. CDR3 DNA sequence: TGTGCCAGCAGCCATGACCTTAGACTAGCGGGCTCCTACGAGCAGTACTTC.

The chain employs TRBV4-1 and TRBJ1-1; maybe TRBD1 (5 bases). The germline gives CDR1 MGHRA, CDR2 YSYEKL. The CDR3 is 13 amino acids. V gave up 3 bases and J gave up 10 bases, with 15 bases separating them. CDR3 region: CASSQRPGRGAFF. As DNA, the CDR3 is TGCGCCAGCAGCCAGAGACCAGGAAGGGGAGCTTTCTTT.

This clone was picked up one time. CDR3 protein: CASSSTQGAKEYF. The CDR3 DNA reads as TGTGCCAGCAGTTCCACTCAGGGGGCCAAGGAGTACTTC. This chain joins TRBV27 and TRBJ2-7, with 8 nucleotides matching TRBD1. V lost 4 bases, J lost 11 bases, and 10 bases stayed unmatched. This CDR3 region has 13 residues. CDR1 MNHEY and CDR2 SMNVEV come from the germline V gene (reference sequence).